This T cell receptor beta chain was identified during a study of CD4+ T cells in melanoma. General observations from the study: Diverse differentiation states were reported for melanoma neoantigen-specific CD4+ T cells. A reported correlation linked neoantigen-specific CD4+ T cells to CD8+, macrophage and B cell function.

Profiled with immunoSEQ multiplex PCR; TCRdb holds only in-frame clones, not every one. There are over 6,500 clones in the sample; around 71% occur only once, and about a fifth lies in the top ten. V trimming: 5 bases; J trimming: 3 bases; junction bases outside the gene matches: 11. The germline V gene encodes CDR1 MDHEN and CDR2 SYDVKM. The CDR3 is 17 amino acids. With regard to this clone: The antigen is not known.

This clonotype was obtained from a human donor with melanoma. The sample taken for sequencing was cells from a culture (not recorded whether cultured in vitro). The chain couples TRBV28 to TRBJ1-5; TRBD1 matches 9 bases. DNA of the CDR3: TGTGCCAGCAGTCCCTCCGGGACAGGGAATCTCAATCAGCCCCAGCATTTT. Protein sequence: CASSPSGTGNLNQPQHF.